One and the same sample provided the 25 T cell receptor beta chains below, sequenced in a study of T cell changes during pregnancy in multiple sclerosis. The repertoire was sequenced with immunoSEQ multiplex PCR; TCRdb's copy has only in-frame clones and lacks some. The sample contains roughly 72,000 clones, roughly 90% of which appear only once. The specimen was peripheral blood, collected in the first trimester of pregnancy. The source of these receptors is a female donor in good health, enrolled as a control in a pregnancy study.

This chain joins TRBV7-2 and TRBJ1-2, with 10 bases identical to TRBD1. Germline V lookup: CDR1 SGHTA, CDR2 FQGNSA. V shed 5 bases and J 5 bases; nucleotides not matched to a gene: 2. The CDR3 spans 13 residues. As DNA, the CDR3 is TGTGCCAGCAGCCGGACAGGGGGTTATGGCTACACCTTC. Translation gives CASSRTGGYGYTF.

CDR3 coding DNA: TGTGCCAGCAGCCTAGGACTAGCGGGAAGGGAGACCCAGTACTTC. Protein product: CASSLGLAGRETQYF. The V and J genes are TRBV7-2 and TRBJ2-5; 12 nucleotides line up with TRBD2. The junction had 6 bases not matched to a gene; V was cut back by 5 bases and J by 5 bases. Looked up from germline, CDR1 is SGHTA and CDR2 is FQGNSA. This CDR3 has 15 residues.

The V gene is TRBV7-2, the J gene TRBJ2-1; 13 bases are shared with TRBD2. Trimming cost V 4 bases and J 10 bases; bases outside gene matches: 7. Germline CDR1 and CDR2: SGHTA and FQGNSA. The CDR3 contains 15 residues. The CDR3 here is CASSSGLAGDGEQFF. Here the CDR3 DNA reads TGTGCCAGCAGCTCCGGACTAGCGGGAGACGGGGAGCAGTTCTTC.

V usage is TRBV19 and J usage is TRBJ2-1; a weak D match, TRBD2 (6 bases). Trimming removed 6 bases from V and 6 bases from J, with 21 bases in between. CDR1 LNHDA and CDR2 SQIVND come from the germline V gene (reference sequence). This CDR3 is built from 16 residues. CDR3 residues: CASSLTSSADSNEQFF. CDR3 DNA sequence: TGTGCCAGTAGCCTTACATCTAGCGCAGATTCCAATGAGCAGTTCTTC. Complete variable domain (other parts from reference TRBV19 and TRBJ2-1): DGGITQSPKYLFRKEGQNVTLSCEQNLNHDAMYWYRQDPGQGLRLIYYSQIVNDFQKGDIAEGYSVSREKKESFPLTVTSAQKNPTAFYLCASSLTSSADSNEQFFGPGTRLTVL.

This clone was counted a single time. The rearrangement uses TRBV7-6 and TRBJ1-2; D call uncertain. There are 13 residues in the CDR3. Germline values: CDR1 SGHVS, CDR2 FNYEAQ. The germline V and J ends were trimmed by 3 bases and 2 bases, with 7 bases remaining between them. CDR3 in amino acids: CASSLGQNYGYTF. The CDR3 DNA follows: TGTGCCAGCAGCTTGGGCCAGAACTATGGCTACACCTTC.

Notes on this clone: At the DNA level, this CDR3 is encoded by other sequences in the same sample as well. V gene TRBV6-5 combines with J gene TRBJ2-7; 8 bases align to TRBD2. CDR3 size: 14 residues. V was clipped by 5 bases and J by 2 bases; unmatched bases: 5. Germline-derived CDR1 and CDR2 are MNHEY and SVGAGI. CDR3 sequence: CASSRRGGTYEQYF. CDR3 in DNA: TGTGCCAGCAGTCGCCGGGGGGGGACCTACGAGCAGTACTTC.

CDR3 residues: CASSQVQMGGNSPLHF. The CDR3 DNA reads TGCGCCAGCAGCCAAGTGCAAATGGGGGGAAATTCACCCCTCCACTTT. The chain recombines TRBV4-1 with TRBJ1-6; tentative D call: TRBD1 (5 bases). The CDR3 totals 16 residues. CDR1 and CDR2 (germline): MGHRA, YSYEKL. V lost 1 base, J lost 7 bases, and 14 bases lay in between.

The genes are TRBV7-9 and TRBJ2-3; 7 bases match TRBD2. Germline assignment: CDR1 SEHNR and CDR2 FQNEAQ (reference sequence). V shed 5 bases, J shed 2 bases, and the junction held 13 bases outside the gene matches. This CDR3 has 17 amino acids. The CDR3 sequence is CASSPMPPLAPTDTQYF. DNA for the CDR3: TGTGCCAGCAGCCCAATGCCCCCACTAGCGCCCACAGATACGCAGTATTTT.

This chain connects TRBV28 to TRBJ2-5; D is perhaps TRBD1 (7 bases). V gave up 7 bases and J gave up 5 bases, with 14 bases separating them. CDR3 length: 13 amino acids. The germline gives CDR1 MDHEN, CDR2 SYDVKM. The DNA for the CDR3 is TGTGCCAGCACCTCGACAGGGAGGGAGACCCAGTACTTC. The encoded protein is CASTSTGRETQYF.

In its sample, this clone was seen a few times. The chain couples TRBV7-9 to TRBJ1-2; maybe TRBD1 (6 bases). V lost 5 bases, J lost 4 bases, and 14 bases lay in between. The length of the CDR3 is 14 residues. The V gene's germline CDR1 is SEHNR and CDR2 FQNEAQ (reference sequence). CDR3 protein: CASSAQQGSYGYTF. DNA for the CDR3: TGTGCCAGCAGCGCCCAACAGGGCTCCTATGGCTACACCTTC.

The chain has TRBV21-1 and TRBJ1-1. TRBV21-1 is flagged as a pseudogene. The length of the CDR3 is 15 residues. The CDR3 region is CASTGRGDKDTEAFF. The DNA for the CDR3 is TGTGCCAGCACAGGGAGGGGGGATAAAGACACTGAAGCTTTCTTT.

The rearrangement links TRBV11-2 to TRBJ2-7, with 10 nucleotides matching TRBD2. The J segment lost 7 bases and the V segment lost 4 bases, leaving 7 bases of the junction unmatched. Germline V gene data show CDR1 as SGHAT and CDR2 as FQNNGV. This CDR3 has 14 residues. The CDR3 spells CASSSSGRMGEQYF. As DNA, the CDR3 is TGTGCCAGCAGCTCTAGCGGGAGAATGGGGGAGCAGTACTTC. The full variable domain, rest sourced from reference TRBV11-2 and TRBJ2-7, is EAGVAQSPRYKIIEKRQSVAFWCNPISGHATLYWYQQILGQGPKLLIQFQNNGVVDDSQLPKDRFSAERLKGVDSTLKIQPAKLEDSAVYLCASSSSGRMGEQYFGPGTRLTVT.

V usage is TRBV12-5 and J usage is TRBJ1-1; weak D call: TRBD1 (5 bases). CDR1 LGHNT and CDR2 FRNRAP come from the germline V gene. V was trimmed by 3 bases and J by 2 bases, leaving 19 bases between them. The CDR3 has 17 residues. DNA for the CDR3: TGTGCTAGTGGTTTTTTCTTCCCTTCGACAGACAACACTGAAGCTTTCTTT. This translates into CASGFFFPSTDNTEAFF.

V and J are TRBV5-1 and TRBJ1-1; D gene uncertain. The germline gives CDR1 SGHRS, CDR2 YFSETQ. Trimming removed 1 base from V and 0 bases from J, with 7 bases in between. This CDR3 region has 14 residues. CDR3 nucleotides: TGCGCCAGCAGCTTGAACGCGGTGAACACTGAAGCTTTCTTT. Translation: CASSLNAVNTEAFF.

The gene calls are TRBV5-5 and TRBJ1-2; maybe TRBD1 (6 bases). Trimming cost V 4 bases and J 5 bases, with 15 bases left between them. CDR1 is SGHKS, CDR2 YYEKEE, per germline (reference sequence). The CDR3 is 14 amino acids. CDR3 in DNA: TGTGCCAGCAGCCCGGACAGCGGCGGGTATGGCTACACCTTC. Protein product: CASSPDSGGYGYTF.

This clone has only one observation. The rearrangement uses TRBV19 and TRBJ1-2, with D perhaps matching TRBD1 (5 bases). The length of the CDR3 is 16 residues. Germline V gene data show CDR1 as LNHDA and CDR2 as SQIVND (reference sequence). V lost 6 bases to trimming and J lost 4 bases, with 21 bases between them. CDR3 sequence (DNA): TGTGCCAGTAGCAAGGCGCCGGGGCGGAGGGGCTATGGCTACACCTTC. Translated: CASSKAPGRRGYGYTF.

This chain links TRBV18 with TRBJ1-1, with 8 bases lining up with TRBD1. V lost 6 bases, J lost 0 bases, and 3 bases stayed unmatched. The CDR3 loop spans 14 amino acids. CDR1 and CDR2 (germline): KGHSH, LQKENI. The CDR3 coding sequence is TGTGCCAGCTCGTGGACAGGGCTGAACACTGAAGCTTTCTTT. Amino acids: CASSWTGLNTEAFF.

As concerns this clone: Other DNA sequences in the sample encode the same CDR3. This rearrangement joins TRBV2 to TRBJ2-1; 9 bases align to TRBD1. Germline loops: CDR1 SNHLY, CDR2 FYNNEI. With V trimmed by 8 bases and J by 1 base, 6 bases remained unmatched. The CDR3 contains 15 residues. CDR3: CASCVGTGSYNEQFF. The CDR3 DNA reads TGTGCCAGCTGCGTCGGGACAGGGTCCTACAATGAGCAGTTCTTC.

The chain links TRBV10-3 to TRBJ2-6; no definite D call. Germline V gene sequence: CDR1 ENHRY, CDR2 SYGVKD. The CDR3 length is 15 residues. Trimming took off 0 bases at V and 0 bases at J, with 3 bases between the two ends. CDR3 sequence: CAISESSSGANVLTF. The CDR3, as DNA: TGTGCCATCAGTGAGTCGAGCTCTGGGGCCAACGTCCTGACTTTC.

CDR3 coding DNA: TGTGCCTGGAGTGTACTGGAGGGGAAGGGGGAGCTGTTTTTT. It specifies CAWSVLEGKGELFF. This chain joins TRBV30 and TRBJ2-2; TRBD2 might be the D (6 bases). The CDR3 totals 14 residues. Germline-derived CDR1 and CDR2 are GTSNPN and SVGIG (reference sequence). V was clipped by 0 bases and J by 8 bases, with 13 bases between them.

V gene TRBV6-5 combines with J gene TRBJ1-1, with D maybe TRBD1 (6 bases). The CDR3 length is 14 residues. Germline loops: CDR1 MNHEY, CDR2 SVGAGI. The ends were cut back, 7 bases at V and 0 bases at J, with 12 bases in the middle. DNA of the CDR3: TGTGCCAGCATCCCGACAGGATTGAACACTGAAGCTTTCTTT. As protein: CASIPTGLNTEAFF.

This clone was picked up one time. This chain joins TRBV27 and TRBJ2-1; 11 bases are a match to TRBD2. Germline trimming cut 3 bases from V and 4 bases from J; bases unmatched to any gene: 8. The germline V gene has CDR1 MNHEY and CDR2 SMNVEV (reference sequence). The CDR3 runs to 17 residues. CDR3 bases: TGTGCCAGCAGTTTCCGAACGACTAGCGGGGCTTACAATGAGCAGTTCTTC. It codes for CASSFRTTSGAYNEQFF.

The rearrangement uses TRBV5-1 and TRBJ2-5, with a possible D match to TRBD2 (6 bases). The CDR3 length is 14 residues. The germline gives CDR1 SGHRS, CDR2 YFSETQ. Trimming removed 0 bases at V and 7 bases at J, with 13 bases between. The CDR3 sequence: CASSLGLVSGTQYF. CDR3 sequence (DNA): TGCGCCAGCAGCTTGGGCCTCGTTAGCGGGACCCAGTACTTC.

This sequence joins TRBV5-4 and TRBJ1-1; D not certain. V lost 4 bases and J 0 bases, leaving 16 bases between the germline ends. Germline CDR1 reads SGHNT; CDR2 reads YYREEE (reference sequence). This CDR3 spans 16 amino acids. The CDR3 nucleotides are TGTGCCAGCAGCCCGCCCCCACTGGTCATGAACACTGAAGCTTTCTTT. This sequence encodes CASSPPPLVMNTEAFF.

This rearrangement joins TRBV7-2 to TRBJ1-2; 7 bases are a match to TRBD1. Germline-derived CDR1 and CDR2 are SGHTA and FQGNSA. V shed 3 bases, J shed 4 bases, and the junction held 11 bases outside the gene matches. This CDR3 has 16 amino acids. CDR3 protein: CASSLRTGASIYGYTF. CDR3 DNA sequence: TGTGCCAGCAGCTTGCGTACAGGGGCAAGCATCTATGGCTACACCTTC.